The clone carrying this T cell receptor beta chain appeared many times. The sample belongs to a study of Graves' ophthalmopathy and Graves' hyperthyroidism. Amplification from RNA transcripts yielded the TCR beta CDR3 regions. The library came from an HTBI-primed first-round RT-PCR and a second-round multiplex PCR. TCRdb recomputed calls from the multiplex PCR reads with MiXCR, one row per CDR3 protein. The data show more than 150,000 distinct CDR3 sequences, around two fifths seen once. The receptor was derived from a woman aged 40 to 50 with Graves' ophthalmopathy. Sequenced sample: peripheral blood.

CDR3 DNA sequence: TGTGCCAGCAGCCAGGGACTAGCAAGCCCCAACTACGAGCAGTACTTC. Amino acids: CASSQGLASPNYEQYF. The chain carries TRBV4-2 and TRBJ2-7; 9 bases line up with TRBD2. Germline V gene sequence: CDR1 LGHNA, CDR2 YNFKEQ. The CDR3 consists of 16 residues. Trimming took 3 bases from V and 3 from J; bases not matched to a gene: 9.